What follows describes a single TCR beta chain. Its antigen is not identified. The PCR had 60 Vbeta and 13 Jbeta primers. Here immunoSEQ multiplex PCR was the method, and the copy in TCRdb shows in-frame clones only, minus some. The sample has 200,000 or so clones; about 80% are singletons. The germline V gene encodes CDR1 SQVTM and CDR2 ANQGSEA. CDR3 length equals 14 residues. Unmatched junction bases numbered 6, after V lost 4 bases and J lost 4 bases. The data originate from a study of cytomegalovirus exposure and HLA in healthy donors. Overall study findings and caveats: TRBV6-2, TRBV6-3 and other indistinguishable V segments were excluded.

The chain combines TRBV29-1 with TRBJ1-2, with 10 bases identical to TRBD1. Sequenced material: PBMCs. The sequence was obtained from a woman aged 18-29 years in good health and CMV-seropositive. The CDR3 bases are TGCAGCGTTGTACCGGGACAGGGGAGCTATGGCTACACCTTC. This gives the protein CSVVPGQGSYGYTF.